The source of this TCR beta chain is a study of radiation and T cells in renal cell carcinoma. Study-level findings and limits: Pretreatment tumor biopsies were lacking, so baseline clonotypes are unknown. Irradiated tumors held more dominant CDR3 motifs than control tumors. Irradiated tumors had higher TCR clonality than control tumors.

Generated by immunoSEQ multiplex PCR, the TCRdb table keeps only in-frame clones and is missing some. Here the sample spans around 13,000 clones, roughly 34% being singletons. Treatment in this sample: 15 Gy SBRT to primary tumor, nephrectomy 4 weeks later. Nephrectomy followed 15 Gy stereotactic body radiation by 4 weeks. This clone was counted once. The antigen remains unidentified. Trimming removed 1 base at V and 5 bases at J, with 9 bases between. Germline CDR1 SGHAT, CDR2 FQNNGV. This CDR3 contains 14 residues. This clonotype was sampled from a man aged 55 to 70 with renal cell carcinoma. Sequenced here: tumor tissue, sampled from a patient whose treatment included radiotherapy and nephrectomy. This chain links TRBV11-2 with TRBJ2-1, with TRBD1 as a possible D gene (5 bases). CDR3 sequence reads: CASSLVGAHNEQFF. CDR3 DNA: TGTGCCAGCAGCTTAGTTGGGGCTCACAATGAGCAGTTCTTC.